A selection of T cell receptor beta chains follows, all from one sample in a study of CD8 T cells in Susac syndrome. One entry per CDR3 protein results from TCRdb running MiXCR on the immunoSEQ multiplex PCR reads. Here the sample spans about 190,000 distinct CDR3 sequences, 75% to 95% being singletons. The specimen was CD4+ T cells from PBMCs. Receptor source: a human donor with Susac syndrome. The CDR3 runs from the conserved cysteine through the conserved F or W. Fields, in order: V gene, clone size, D gene, J gene, CDR3 protein, CDR3 DNA. The D gene is left open where the match is weak. Expanded clones get a size class; other rows say once, few or many, or leave the size out.

>TRBV30|-|-|TRBJ2-5
CAWSPRETQYF
TGTGCCTGGAGTCCCCGAGAGACCCAGTACTTC
>TRBV9|-|-|TRBJ1-1
CASSVAAGQNRGTEAFF
TGTGCCAGCAGCGTAGCCGCAGGGCAAAATCGGGGCACTGAAGCTTTCTTT
>TRBV19|-|-|TRBJ2-3
CATATRQVPDTQYF
TGTGCCACCGCAACCCGACAGGTACCAGATACGCAGTATTTT
>TRBV28|-|-|TRBJ1-1
CASRLAGRNTEAFF
TGTGCCAGCCGCCTGGCGGGTCGAAACACTGAAGCTTTCTTT
>TRBV4-1|few|-|TRBJ1-2
CASSQEGGDGYGYTF
TGCGCCAGCAGCCAAGAAGGAGGGGATGGCTATGGCTACACCTTC
>TRBV3-1|-|TRBD1|TRBJ1-1
CASSQGQGATTEAFF
TGTGCCAGCAGCCAAGGACAGGGGGCGACCACTGAAGCTTTCTTT
>TRBV13|-|-|TRBJ1-6
CASSSTRGSTYNSPLHF
TGTGCCAGCAGCTCAACCAGGGGCAGTACCTATAATTCACCCCTCCACTTT
>TRBV30|-|-|TRBJ2-1
CARVGGHSYNEQFF
TGTGCCCGGGTCGGGGGCCACTCCTACAATGAGCAGTTCTTC
>TRBV6-1|-|-|TRBJ2-4
CASSPLFRILTKNIQYF
TGTGCCAGCAGTCCTCTTTTTAGGATCTTGACCAAAAACATTCAGTACTTC
>TRBV12-3/TRBV12-4|-|TRBD1|TRBJ1-6
CASRKGQGAILWDSPLHF
TGTGCCAGCAGGAAAGGACAGGGGGCCATCCTTTGGGATTCACCCCTCCACTTT